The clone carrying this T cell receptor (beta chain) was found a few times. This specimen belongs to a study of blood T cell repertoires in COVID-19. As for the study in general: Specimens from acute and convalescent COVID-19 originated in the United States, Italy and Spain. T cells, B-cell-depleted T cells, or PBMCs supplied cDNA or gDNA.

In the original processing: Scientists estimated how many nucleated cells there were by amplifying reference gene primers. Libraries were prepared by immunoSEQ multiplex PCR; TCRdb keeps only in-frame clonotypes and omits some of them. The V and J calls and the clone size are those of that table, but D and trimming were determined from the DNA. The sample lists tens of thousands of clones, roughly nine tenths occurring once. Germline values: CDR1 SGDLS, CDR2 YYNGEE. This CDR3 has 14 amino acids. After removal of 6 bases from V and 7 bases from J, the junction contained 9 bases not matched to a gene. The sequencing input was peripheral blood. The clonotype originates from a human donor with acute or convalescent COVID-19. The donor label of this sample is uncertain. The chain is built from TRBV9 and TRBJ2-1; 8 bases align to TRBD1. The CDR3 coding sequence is TGTGCCAGCAATCCAGGGGGCGAGTCAAATGAGCAGTTCTTC. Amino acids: CASNPGGESNEQFF.